These 28 T cell receptor beta chains share one sample of origin, sequenced in a study of T cell clonotyping in hematopoietic cell transplantation. Using immunoSEQ multiplex PCR, the repertoire was profiled, and TCRdb retains in-frame clones only, with some absent. Among several thousand clones, approximately 80% were seen once, and the ten largest hold 30% to 35%. This sample comprised PBMCs, obtained 100 days after allogeneic stem cell transplant. The receptors originated from a female patient between 30 and 39 years old who had an allogeneic stem cell transplant, so the T cells may come from the graft donor. Some clones in this sample may be carry-over from other donors' samples.

This clone appeared a few times. The chain employs TRBV29-1 and TRBJ1-3; D remains unclear. CDR1 SQVTM and CDR2 ANQGSEA come from the germline V gene. The CDR3 length is 11 residues. Deletions cut 8 bases from V and 4 bases from J, with 9 bases between. CDR3: CSTQRGNTIYF. The CDR3 DNA reads TGCAGCACCCAACGGGGAAACACCATATATTTT.

The CDR3 protein is CASSFGEAYEQYF. CDR3 nucleotides: TGTGCCAGCAGTTTTGGGGAGGCCTACGAGCAGTACTTC. The rearrangement links TRBV6-6 to TRBJ2-7, with D tentatively TRBD2 (6 bases). In germline, CDR1 is MNHNY, CDR2 SVGAGI (reference sequence). V lost 4 bases to trimming and J lost 2 bases, with 9 bases between them. This CDR3 has 13 amino acids.

This clone appeared once. A much bigger clone sits one base away, suggesting this may be a read error. Additional DNA sequences in this sample encode the identical CDR3. CDR3 amino acids: CASRGQLNTGELFF. CDR3 DNA: TGTGCCAGCAGGGGACAGCTGAACACCGGGGAGCTGTTTTTT. V and J are TRBV6-5 and TRBJ2-2, with 7 nucleotides matching TRBD1. Trimming removed 6 bases from V and 1 base from J; junction bases left unmatched: 2. This CDR3 spans 14 amino acids. Germline V gives CDR1 MNHEY, CDR2 SVGAGI.

This clone is labeled as medium-sized. J is TRBJ2-7 and V is TRBV11-2; a possible D gene is TRBD2 (6 bases). V was clipped by 1 base and J by 6 bases, with 13 bases between them. The germline V gene has CDR1 SGHAT and CDR2 FQNNGV. The CDR3 has 14 amino acids. The CDR3 region has the DNA TGTGCCAGCAGCTTAGGCGGAGGGAAACCCGAGCAGTACTTC. This codes for CASSLGGGKPEQYF.

The CDR3 protein is CATSTWDRMNTEAFF. The CDR3 coding sequence is TGTGCCACCAGCACCTGGGACAGGATGAACACTGAAGCTTTCTTT. The chain couples TRBV15 to TRBJ1-1; the match to TRBD1 covers 8 bases. J gave up 0 bases and V 4 bases, and 4 bases lay outside the gene matches. CDR1 is LNHNV and CDR2 is YYDKDF in the germline V gene (reference sequence). The CDR3 totals 15 residues.

The CDR3 DNA reads TGTGCCAGCAGGGAGACGGGGCCGAAGTTCTTC. Residues: CASRETGPKFF. This chain links TRBV6-6 with TRBJ2-1, with D perhaps assigned TRBD1 or TRBD2 (5 bases each). Trimming stripped 6 bases from V and 14 bases from J, with 14 bases between. CDR3 length: 11 residues. CDR1 and CDR2 from the germline V gene are MNHNY and SVGAGI (reference sequence).

The rearrangement uses TRBV7-2 and TRBJ1-3; tentatively, D is TRBD1 (5 bases). The V end lost 5 bases, the J end lost 0 bases, and 11 bases lay between the germline ends. The CDR3 spans 15 residues. Germline CDR1 SGHTA, CDR2 FQGNSA. The CDR3 DNA reads TGTGCCAGCAGCCTACAGGCGACCTCTGGAAACACCATATATTTT. It encodes CASSLQATSGNTIYF.

The J gene is TRBJ1-2, the V gene TRBV2; D is ambiguous. This CDR3 is built from 13 residues. V lost 4 bases to trimming and J lost 4 bases, with 10 bases between them. Per the germline V gene, CDR1 is SNHLY and CDR2 is FYNNEI. Written as DNA, the CDR3 is TGTGCCAGCAGTGGTCAAATGCCCTATGGCTACACCTTC. Encoded protein: CASSGQMPYGYTF.

V is TRBV13 and J is TRBJ1-5; weak D call: TRBD1 (6 bases). CDR3 length equals 13 residues. Deletions cut 6 bases from V and 5 bases from J, with 11 bases between. CDR1 and CDR2 (germline): PRHDT, FYEKMQ (reference sequence). CDR3 in amino acids: CASSLGADQPQHF. Written as DNA, the CDR3 is TGTGCCAGCAGTTTGGGGGCGGATCAGCCCCAGCATTTT.

Worth noting for this clone: A read error may produce the germline difference seen at one junction end. The chain couples TRBV7-9 to TRBJ1-3; D remains unclear. Germline values: CDR1 SEHNR, CDR2 FQNEAQ (reference sequence). This CDR3 has 13 residues. The CDR3 loop reads CASSLAYGNTIYF. The CDR3 DNA reads as TGTGCCAGCAGCCTAGCGTACGGAAACACCATATATTTT.

This chain uses TRBV11-2 with TRBJ1-1; TRBD1 aligns across 8 bases. Germline V lookup: CDR1 SGHAT, CDR2 FQNNGV. V was pared by 5 bases and J by 3 bases, with 11 bases of the junction left unmatched. The CDR3 covers 16 residues. This CDR3 is CASSQINRGIYTEAFF. CDR3 in DNA: TGTGCCAGCAGCCAAATCAACAGGGGGATTTACACTGAAGCTTTCTTT.

The chain combines TRBV7-9 with TRBJ1-3; D remains unclear. This CDR3 region has 14 residues. CDR1 and CDR2 from the germline V gene are SEHNR and FQNEAQ (reference sequence). The V gene lost 2 bases and the J gene lost 9 bases, with 14 bases spanning the gap. CDR3 DNA: TGTGCCAGCAGCTTATCAGACCTACTGCCCACCATATATTTT. It codes for CASSLSDLLPTIYF.

Only one count was recorded for this clone. This rearrangement joins TRBV5-5 to TRBJ1-1; D uncertain. Germline lookup yields CDR1 SGHKS and CDR2 YYEKEE (reference sequence). Between the trimmed V and J ends, which lost 1 base and 1 base, there was a span of 5 bases. The CDR3 totals 13 residues. In DNA, the CDR3 is TGTGCCAGCAGCTTGTGGGGGAACACTGAAGCTTTCTTT. It codes for CASSLWGNTEAFF. The full variable domain, rest sourced from reference TRBV5-5 and TRBJ1-1, is DAGVTQSPTHLIKTRGQQVTLRCSPISGHKSVSWYQQVLGQGPQFIFQYYEKEERGRGNFPDRFSARQFPNYSSELNVNALLLGDSALYLCASSLWGNTEAFFGQGTRLTVV.

The chain has TRBV6-4 and TRBJ1-6, with D possibly being TRBD1 (5 bases). Trimming shortened V by 4 bases and J by 6 bases, and 13 bases separated the two germline ends. This CDR3 comprises 15 residues. Germline-derived CDR1 and CDR2 are MRHNA and SNTAGT. CDR3 residues: CASSVRGAGNSPLHF. The CDR3 DNA is TGTGCCAGCAGTGTTCGCGGGGCGGGTAATTCACCCCTCCACTTT.

The rearrangement links TRBV6-4 to TRBJ2-6; D ambiguous. V lost 6 bases, J lost 0 bases, and 9 bases lay in between. The CDR3 loop spans 15 amino acids. Germline V gene data show CDR1 as MRHNA and CDR2 as SNTAGT. The CDR3, as DNA: TGTGCCAGCAGACTACGGAGCTCTGGGGCCAACGTCCTGACTTTC. Translating gives CASRLRSSGANVLTF.

This clone appeared a few times. CDR3 sequence (DNA): TGCGCCAGCAGCCAAGGTCCGACTAGCGGGACGGCAAATACGCAGTATTTT. It translates to CASSQGPTSGTANTQYF. The V call is TRBV4-1, the J call TRBJ2-3, with 11 bases that match TRBD2. Germline trimming cut 1 base from V and 7 bases from J; bases unmatched to any gene: 10. Germline CDR1 is MGHRA and CDR2 is YSYEKL. The CDR3 is 17 residues long.

The J gene is TRBJ1-2, the V gene TRBV7-9; 10 bases fit TRBD1. The CDR3 runs to 14 residues. V gave up 6 bases and J gave up 1 base; unmatched junction bases: 2. Germline CDR1 and CDR2: SEHNR and FQNEAQ (reference sequence). Here the CDR3 DNA reads TGTGCCAGCAGTCGGACAGGGGGTAACTATGGCTACACCTTC. Translating it yields CASSRTGGNYGYTF. Looking up the rest from reference TRBV7-9 and TRBJ1-2 gives the full variable domain: DTGVSQNPRHKITKRGQNVTFRCDPISEHNRLYWYRQTLGQGPEFLTYFQNEAQLEKSRLLSDRFSAERPKGSFSTLEIQRTEQGDSAMYLCASSRTGGNYGYTFGSGTRLTVV.

Note on this clone: The junction departs from the called germline gene at one end, perhaps through a read error. The chain has TRBV30 and TRBJ1-1; TRBD1 aligns across 10 bases. CDR3 length: 11 amino acids. CDR1 and CDR2 (germline): GTSNPN, SVGIG (reference sequence). The CDR3 coding sequence is TGTGCCTGGAGTTTCCGGGACAGGGGACAGTTT. This translates into CAWSFRDRGQF.

The V call is TRBV19, the J call TRBJ1-6; D uncertain. The CDR3 covers 13 residues. The V gene's germline CDR1 is LNHDA and CDR2 SQIVND (reference sequence). Trimming took 5 bases from V and 8 from J, leaving 10 bases between them. CDR3 amino acids: CASSLGLDSPLHF. CDR3 in DNA: TGTGCCAGTAGTCTAGGGTTGGATTCACCCCTCCACTTT.

The chain is built from TRBV14 and TRBJ2-1; TRBD2 matches 9 bases. Germline V gene data show CDR1 as SGHDN and CDR2 as FVKESK. The CDR3 runs 18 residues. The junction had 13 bases not matched to a gene; V was cut back by 1 base and J by 6 bases. The CDR3 DNA follows: TGTGCCAGCAGCCAAGTTCTGCGGGGGGGCGCATTCGGCAATGAGCAGTTCTTC. Amino acid sequence: CASSQVLRGGAFGNEQFF.

J is TRBJ1-1 and V is TRBV5-8; 7 bases fit TRBD1. Germline lookup yields CDR1 SGHTS and CDR2 YDEGEE. Germline trimming cut 4 bases from V and 2 bases from J; bases unmatched to any gene: 8. CDR3 length: 15 amino acids. The CDR3 sequence is CASSPIGTANTEAFF. DNA of the CDR3: TGTGCCAGCAGCCCAATAGGGACAGCTAACACTGAAGCTTTCTTT.

The chain links TRBV9 to TRBJ2-6; D may match TRBD1 or TRBD2 (6 bases each). CDR1 and CDR2 from the germline V gene are SGDLS and YYNGEE. Trimming took off 4 bases at V and 3 bases at J, with 17 bases between the two ends. There are 17 residues in the CDR3. The CDR3 DNA follows: TGTGCCAGCAGCCCAAGTTTCGGGGGCAGTGGGGCCAACGTCCTGACTTTC. It yields the protein CASSPSFGGSGANVLTF.

CDR3 loop: CASMSVSMNTEAFF. In nucleotides, the CDR3 is TGTGCCAGTATGAGCGTTTCGATGAACACTGAAGCTTTCTTT. V and J are TRBV19 and TRBJ1-1; D remains ambiguous. CDR3 size: 14 residues. Trimming took off 7 bases at V and 0 bases at J, with 12 bases between the two ends. Germline CDR1 reads LNHDA; CDR2 reads SQIVND (reference sequence).

The V and J genes are TRBV12-5 and TRBJ1-4, with D perhaps TRBD1 (6 bases). There are 14 residues in the CDR3. Germline-derived CDR1 and CDR2 are LGHNT and FRNRAP. The V end was cut by 1 base, the J end by 9 bases, with 12 bases between. The CDR3 sequence is CASGLGGLQQKLFF. In DNA form, the CDR3 reads TGTGCTAGTGGTTTGGGGGGGCTACAACAAAAACTGTTTTTT.

The rearrangement joins TRBV19 to TRBJ2-5; D might be TRBD1 or TRBD2, each matching 6 bases. This CDR3 region has 13 residues. V shed 6 bases and J shed 5 bases, with 13 bases lying between them. The germline CDR1 and CDR2 sequences are LNHDA and SQIVND (reference sequence). CDR3 sequence reads: CASRLGGGETQYF. The CDR3, as DNA: TGTGCCAGTAGGCTAGGGGGAGGCGAGACCCAGTACTTC.

The chain carries TRBV19 and TRBJ2-1; 9 bases align to TRBD2. The V segment lost 3 bases and the J segment 7 bases; nucleotides outside the gene matches: 7. The CDR3 contains 15 residues. The V gene's germline CDR1 is LNHDA and CDR2 SQIVND (reference sequence). CDR3 in DNA: TGTGCCAGTAGTATCAGTAGCGGGGGCCCAAATGAGCAGTTCTTC. Translated: CASSISSGGPNEQFF.

The chain carries TRBV15 and TRBJ2-2; TRBD1 matches at 9 bases. This CDR3 is 15 amino acids long. Germline lookup yields CDR1 LNHNV and CDR2 YYDKDF (reference sequence). Losses at the gene ends were 5 bases for V and 6 bases for J; bases not matched to a gene: 7. The CDR3 region is CATSARDRDPGELFF. CDR3 sequence (DNA): TGTGCCACCAGCGCCCGGGACAGGGATCCCGGGGAGCTGTTTTTT. Full variable domain (missing parts from reference TRBV15 and TRBJ2-2): DAMVIQNPRYQVTQFGKPVTLSCSQTLNHNVMYWYQQKSSQAPKLLFHYYDKDFNNEADTPDNFQSRRPNTSFCFLDIRSPGLGDTAMYLCATSARDRDPGELFFGEGSRLTVL.

V and J are TRBV29-1 and TRBJ1-2; D is ambiguous. The CDR3 totals 13 residues. Trimming stripped 4 bases from V and 0 bases from J, with 9 bases between. The germline V gene has CDR1 SQVTM and CDR2 ANQGSEA. CDR3 region: CSVGVFPNYGYTF. The CDR3 DNA sequence: TGCAGCGTTGGTGTTTTCCCTAACTATGGCTACACCTTC.